This TCR beta chain comes out of a study of blood T cell repertoires in COVID-19 (TCRdb year 2020). In the study overall: Collaborator samples came from the United States, Italy and Spain and covered acute and convalescent phases of COVID-19. A de-identified subject ID, COVID-19 status, age in years and sex were almost always included in the sample metadata. The material from the prospective study consisted of cDNA or gDNA derived from T cells, B-cell-depleted T cells, or PBMCs. Where available, HLA class I and class II types were taken from metadata supplied by the sample provider and were not determined by assay-based typing. Deeply sampled blood TCRbeta repertoires from subjects exposed to, actively infected with, or recovered from COVID-19 were included in the dataset. The samples were drawn from the first 160 participants of the ongoing ImmuneRACE study and from 1,254 subjects provided by 6 global collaborators. The repertoires were made available in a free public database intended to serve as a resource for research on the immune response to SARS-CoV-2.

General study outcomes and caveats: Clinical and demographic metadata were provided uncurated, with the amount varying by source and participant.

The CDR3 runs 18 amino acids, cysteine and phenylalanine included. Only the CDR3 DNA is retained, 54 bases long and in frame from the first base. CDR1 and CDR2 are drawn from the germline V gene: SGHRS, YFSETQ. V lost 0 bases and J lost 1 base, and the count of bases not matched to a germline gene is 10. Whole blood was collected in K2EDTA tubes by collaborating institutions according to the institutions' own protocols. For TCRbeta analysis, collaborators shipped samples as frozen whole blood, isolated PBMCs, or DNA extracted from either of those sample types. TCRbeta CDR3 regions were amplified from genomic DNA using the immunoSEQ Assay, a bias-controlled multiplex PCR. The original pipeline was this. Within the assay, amplification of reference gene primers was used to estimate how many nucleated cells each sample contained. To quantify the absolute abundance of each unique TCRbeta CDR3 rearrangement, sequence reads were collapsed and filtered. For each sample, productive Simpson clonality was calculated by taking the square root of Simpson's diversity index across productive rearrangements. TCRdb retrieved this table from immuneACCESS and kept in-frame rearrangements only. Not all clones are present; in checked studies, unresolved V genes account for under half, and no reason is known for the remainder. D and trimming come from the DNA, and the V and J calls and clone size come from that table. Within this sample are around 100,000 clones, with just over 90% of them counted one time only. 0.97% of the sample is taken by the ten largest.

The sample holds one count of this clone. Its specific antigen is unknown. Base qualities are not recorded, but no much larger clone differs from it by a single base. This TCR was recovered from a man in his 60s with acute or convalescent COVID-19. The rearrangement joined TRBV5-1 to TRBJ1-2; 9 middle bases align to TRBD1. Sequencing used peripheral blood. The CDR3 sequence is CASSLGLRDRVVNYGYTF. The DNA sequence is TGCGCCAGCAGCTTGGGTCTCCGGGACAGGGTAGTTAACTATGGCTACACCTTC.